These T cell receptor beta chains were read from a single sample in a study of blood T cell repertoires in COVID-19. Clones were sequenced by immunoSEQ multiplex PCR, and TCRdb holds only the in-frame ones, with some missing. The sample has 110,000 or so clones; approximately 82% are singletons. The sequencing input was peripheral blood. The origin of the receptors is a woman in her sixties with acute or convalescent COVID-19. Both conserved end residues are part of each CDR3. A D gene is named only where the DNA matches it firmly. Size is omitted from some rows. Given values are once, few, many or a class for expanded clones.

v_gene: TRBV19; d_gene: TRBD1; j_gene: TRBJ2-2; abundance: few; CDR3aa: CASSPPTGRTGELFF; CDR3nt: TGTGCCAGTAGCCCTCCGACAGGGCGAACCGGGGAGCTGTTTTTT
v_gene: TRBV19; d_gene: TRBD1; j_gene: TRBJ1-1; abundance: -; CDR3aa: CASSPTGGIPEAFF; CDR3nt: TGTGCCAGTAGTCCAACAGGGGGCATACCTGAAGCTTTCTTT
v_gene: TRBV19; d_gene: -; j_gene: TRBJ2-1; abundance: -; CDR3aa: CASSIRPSWSSYNEQFF; CDR3nt: TGTGCCAGTAGTATCCGCCCTAGCTGGAGCTCCTACAATGAGCAGTTCTTC
v_gene: TRBV6-1; d_gene: -; j_gene: TRBJ1-1; abundance: -; CDR3aa: CASSETEMNTEAFF; CDR3nt: TGTGCCAGCAGTGAGACAGAAATGAACACTGAAGCTTTCTTT
v_gene: TRBV5-1; d_gene: -; j_gene: TRBJ2-7; abundance: -; CDR3aa: CASSPDNQRYEQYF; CDR3nt: TGCGCCAGCAGCCCGGACAACCAAAGGTACGAGCAGTACTTC
v_gene: TRBV7-8; d_gene: -; j_gene: TRBJ2-1; abundance: -; CDR3aa: CASSLAFKQFF; CDR3nt: TGTGCCAGCAGCTTAGCGTTTAAGCAGTTCTTC
v_gene: TRBV2; d_gene: TRBD1; j_gene: TRBJ1-1; abundance: few; CDR3aa: CASRRQGAKAEAFF; CDR3nt: TGTGCCAGCAGGAGACAGGGGGCGAAGGCTGAAGCTTTCTTT
v_gene: TRBV25-1; d_gene: TRBD2; j_gene: TRBJ2-1; abundance: -; CDR3aa: CASSGSGRARNEQFF; CDR3nt: TGTGCCAGCAGTGGAAGCGGGAGGGCCAGAAATGAGCAGTTCTTC
v_gene: TRBV6-6; d_gene: TRBD1; j_gene: TRBJ1-1; abundance: -; CDR3aa: CASSPPGQGTGRAEAFF; CDR3nt: TGTGCCAGCAGTCCGCCGGGACAGGGGACCGGACGGGCTGAAGCTTTCTTT
v_gene: TRBV27; d_gene: -; j_gene: TRBJ2-7; abundance: once; CDR3aa: CASRGSAREQYF; CDR3nt: TGTGCCAGCCGCGGGTCAGCGCGCGAGCAGTACTTC
v_gene: TRBV2; d_gene: -; j_gene: TRBJ1-1; abundance: -; CDR3aa: CASSEEAPRAFF; CDR3nt: TGTGCCAGCAGTGAGGAGGCCCCTAGAGCATTCTTT
v_gene: TRBV11-3; d_gene: -; j_gene: TRBJ2-1; abundance: -; CDR3aa: CASSLGGLNYNEQFF; CDR3nt: TGTGCCAGCAGCTTAGGCGGACTTAATTACAATGAGCAGTTCTTC
v_gene: TRBV28; d_gene: -; j_gene: TRBJ1-5; abundance: -; CDR3aa: CASSSLARQLNQPQHF; CDR3nt: TGTGCCAGCAGTTCCTTAGCCCGACAGCTCAATCAGCCCCAGCATTTT
v_gene: TRBV7-2; d_gene: -; j_gene: TRBJ1-5; abundance: once; CDR3aa: CASSLSSPISGLPQHF; CDR3nt: TGTGCCAGCAGCTTATCCAGCCCGATTTCGGGTTTGCCCCAGCATTTT
v_gene: TRBV7-9; d_gene: -; j_gene: TRBJ2-1; abundance: -; CDR3aa: CASSFPGQKQFF; CDR3nt: TGTGCCAGCAGCTTTCCCGGACAGAAGCAGTTCTTC
v_gene: TRBV7-8; d_gene: TRBD2; j_gene: TRBJ2-1; abundance: -; CDR3aa: CASSPRLAGGSYNEQFF; CDR3nt: TGTGCCAGCAGCCCCCGACTAGCGGGGGGGTCCTACAATGAGCAGTTCTTC
v_gene: TRBV15; d_gene: -; j_gene: TRBJ2-7; abundance: -; CDR3aa: CATSRELAGPTYEQYF; CDR3nt: TGTGCCACCAGCAGAGAGTTGGCAGGGCCGACCTACGAGCAGTACTTC
v_gene: TRBV12-3/TRBV12-4; d_gene: TRBD1; j_gene: TRBJ2-7; abundance: -; CDR3aa: CASSRTGADEQYF; CDR3nt: TGTGCCAGCAGCCGGACAGGGGCTGACGAGCAGTACTTC
v_gene: TRBV25-1; d_gene: TRBD1; j_gene: TRBJ2-6; abundance: -; CDR3aa: CASSESPGTDSGANVLTF; CDR3nt: TGTGCCAGCAGTGAATCCCCCGGGACAGACTCTGGGGCCAACGTCCTGACTTTC
v_gene: TRBV7-2; d_gene: TRBD1; j_gene: TRBJ1-1; abundance: -; CDR3aa: CASSPRQGSVTEAFF; CDR3nt: TGTGCCAGCAGCCCGCGACAGGGCTCCGTTACTGAAGCTTTCTTT
v_gene: TRBV11-2; d_gene: -; j_gene: TRBJ2-5; abundance: -; CDR3aa: CASSFSGRNQETQYF; CDR3nt: TGTGCCAGCAGCTTTTCCGGTCGCAACCAAGAGACCCAGTACTTC
v_gene: TRBV2; d_gene: -; j_gene: TRBJ2-3; abundance: -; CDR3aa: CASVPRGSTDTQYF; CDR3nt: TGTGCCAGCGTCCCCCGGGGTAGCACAGATACGCAGTATTTT
v_gene: TRBV7-3; d_gene: TRBD1; j_gene: TRBJ1-2; abundance: -; CDR3aa: CASSTGTEYGYTF; CDR3nt: TGTGCCAGCAGCACCGGGACAGAGTATGGCTACACCTTC
v_gene: TRBV2; d_gene: -; j_gene: TRBJ1-6; abundance: -; CDR3aa: CASESGTRDSPLHF; CDR3nt: TGTGCCAGCGAATCCGGGACTCGGGATTCACCCCTCCACTTT
v_gene: TRBV21-1; d_gene: -; j_gene: TRBJ2-5; abundance: -; CDR3aa: CASIPLFAGTQYF; CDR3nt: TGTGCCAGCATCCCCCTTTTCGCGGGGACCCAGTACTTC
v_gene: TRBV7-8; d_gene: TRBD1; j_gene: TRBJ1-5; abundance: once; CDR3aa: CASSLAGGGNQPQHF; CDR3nt: TGTGCCAGCAGCTTAGCAGGGGGCGGAAATCAGCCCCAGCATTTT
v_gene: TRBV2; d_gene: TRBD2; j_gene: TRBJ2-7; abundance: -; CDR3aa: CASSERYLAGVRVQQYF; CDR3nt: TGTGCCAGCAGTGAAAGGTATCTAGCGGGGGTCCGGGTTCAGCAGTACTTC